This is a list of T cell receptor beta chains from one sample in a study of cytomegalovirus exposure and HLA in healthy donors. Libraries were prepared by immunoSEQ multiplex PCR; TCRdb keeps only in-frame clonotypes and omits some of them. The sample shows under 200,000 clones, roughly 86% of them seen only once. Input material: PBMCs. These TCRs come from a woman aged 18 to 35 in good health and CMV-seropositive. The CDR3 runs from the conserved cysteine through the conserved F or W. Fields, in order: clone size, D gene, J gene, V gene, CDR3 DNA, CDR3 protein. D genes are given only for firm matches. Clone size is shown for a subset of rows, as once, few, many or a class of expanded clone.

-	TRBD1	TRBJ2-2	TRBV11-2	TGTGCCAGCAGCTTAGACCTATGGGACAGGGAGAACACCGGGGAGCTGTTTTTT	CASSLDLWDRENTGELFF
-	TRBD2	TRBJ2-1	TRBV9	TGTGCCAGCAGCGCACAACCGGGACTAGGGCACTACAATGAGCAGTTCTTC	CASSAQPGLGHYNEQFF
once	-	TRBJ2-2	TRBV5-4	TGTGCCAGCAGCTTGCAGGGCGCGAACACCGGGGAGCTGTTTTTT	CASSLQGANTGELFF
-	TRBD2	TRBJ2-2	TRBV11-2	TGTGCCACCCGGGGAGGGGATCTCGGGGAGCTGTTTTTT	CATRGGDLGELFF
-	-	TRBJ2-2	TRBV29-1	TGCAGCGTTGAGCCCCGACAGTACACCGGGGAGCTGTTTTTT	CSVEPRQYTGELFF
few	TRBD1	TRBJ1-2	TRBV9	TGTGCCAGCAGCGTTGACAGGGGTAACTATGGCTACACCTTC	CASSVDRGNYGYTF
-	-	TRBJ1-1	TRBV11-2	TGTGCCAGCAGCTTAGAATGGACAGAGGGAACTGAAGCTTTCTTT	CASSLEWTEGTEAFF
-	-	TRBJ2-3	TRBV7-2	TGTGCCAGCAGCTTGGGAGGAGGGGGGGCAGATACGCAGTATTTT	CASSLGGGGADTQYF
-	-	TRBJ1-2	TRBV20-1	TGCAGTGCCCAGGGGAACTATGGCTACACCTTC	CSAQGNYGYTF
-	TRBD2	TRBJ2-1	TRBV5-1	TGCGCCAGCGCCCCAGCGGGAGGCTCCTACAATGAGCAGTTCTTC	CASAPAGGSYNEQFF
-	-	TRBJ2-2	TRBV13	TGTGCCAGCAGCTTAAGGATTAGCGGAGACACCGGGGAGCTGTTTTTT	CASSLRISGDTGELFF
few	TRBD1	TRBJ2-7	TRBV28	TGTGCCAGCAGGGACAGGGGACTTACAGAGCAGTACTTC	CASRDRGLTEQYF
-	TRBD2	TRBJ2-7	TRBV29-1	TGCAGCGTTGAGGGGGGACTAGCGGGAGGCTTTTACGAGCAGTACTTC	CSVEGGLAGGFYEQYF
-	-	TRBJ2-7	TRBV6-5	TGTGCCAGCAGTTCCGCCTACGAGCAGTACTTC	CASSSAYEQYF
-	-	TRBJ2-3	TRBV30	TGTGCCTGGGGGGGCGGATCCGTTGGGTCAGATACGCAGTATTTT	CAWGGGSVGSDTQYF
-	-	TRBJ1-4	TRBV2	TGTGCCAGCAGTGAATCTAAAGGACAACCAAAACTGTTTTTT	CASSESKGQPKLFF
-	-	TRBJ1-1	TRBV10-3	TGTGCCATCAGAAACCAGGGGAACACTGAAGCTTTCTTT	CAIRNQGNTEAFF
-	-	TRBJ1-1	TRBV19	TGTGCCAGTAGTATATTTGTAGGAGTAGAAAACACTGAAGCTTTCTTT	CASSIFVGVENTEAFF
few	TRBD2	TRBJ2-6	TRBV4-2	TGTGCCAGCAGCCAACGGCTAGCGGGAACTGGGGCCAACGTCCTGACTTTC	CASSQRLAGTGANVLTF
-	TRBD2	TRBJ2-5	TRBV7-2	TGTGCCAGCAGCTTGAATCTAGCGGGAGCCCAAGAGACCCAGTACTTC	CASSLNLAGAQETQYF
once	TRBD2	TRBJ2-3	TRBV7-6	TGTGCCAGCAGCCGAGTGCTAGCGGGGGCCACAGATACGCAGTATTTT	CASSRVLAGATDTQYF
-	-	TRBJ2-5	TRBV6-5	TGTGCCAGCAGTAGCGGGCCGGGAGAGACCCAGTACTTC	CASSSGPGETQYF
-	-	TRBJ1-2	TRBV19	TGTGCCAGTAGTATGGGCCAGGCCTTGCCATATGGCTACACCTTC	CASSMGQALPYGYTF
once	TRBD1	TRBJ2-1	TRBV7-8	TGTGCCAGCAGCTTAAGGAGACAGGGTAACGATGAGCAGTTCTTC	CASSLRRQGNDEQFF
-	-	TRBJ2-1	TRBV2	TGTGCCAGCAGTGGGTGGCAGGGAATTGGTTACAATGAGCAGTTCTTC	CASSGWQGIGYNEQFF
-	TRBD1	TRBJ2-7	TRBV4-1	TGCGCCAGCAGCCGATTCTCGACAGGGGGCGTCTACGAGCAGTACTTC	CASSRFSTGGVYEQYF
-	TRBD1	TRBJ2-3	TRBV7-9	TGTGCCAGCAGGAGGGGACAGGGCACGGCCAGCACAGATACGCAGTATTTT	CASRRGQGTASTDTQYF
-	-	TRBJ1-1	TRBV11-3	TGTGCCAGCAGGGTAGCCAGTAACACTGAAGCTTTCTTT	CASRVASNTEAFF
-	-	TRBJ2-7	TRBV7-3	TGTGCCAGCAGCCCCACAGGGAGTGGCGAGCAGTACTTC	CASSPTGSGEQYF
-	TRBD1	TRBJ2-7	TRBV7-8	TGTGCCAGCAGCTTAGAGAGACAGGGGGGTACTTACGAGCAGTACTTC	CASSLERQGGTYEQYF
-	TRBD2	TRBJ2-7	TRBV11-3	TGTGCCAGCAGCTTAGACTTGCGGGAGGCCTACGAGCAGTACTTC	CASSLDLREAYEQYF
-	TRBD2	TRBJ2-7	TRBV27	TGTGCCAGCAGTTTCTCCTTAGCGGGAGGCTCCTACGAGCAGTACTTC	CASSFSLAGGSYEQYF
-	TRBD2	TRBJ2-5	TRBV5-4	TGTGCCAGCAGCTCGGGGACTAGAGGGCAAGAGACCCAGTACTTC	CASSSGTRGQETQYF
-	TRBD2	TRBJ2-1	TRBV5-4	TGTGCCAGCAGCTTCGGTACTAGCGGGAGCAATGAGCAGTTCTTC	CASSFGTSGSNEQFF
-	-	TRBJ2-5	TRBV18	TGTGCCAGCTCACCGGTTGACAGCCCAAACCAAGAGACCCAGTACTTC	CASSPVDSPNQETQYF
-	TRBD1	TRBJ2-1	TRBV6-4	TGTGCCAGCAGTTTCACCTCAGGGGGCGTTACCAATGAGCAGTTCTTC	CASSFTSGGVTNEQFF
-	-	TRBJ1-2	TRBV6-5	TGTGCCAGCAGTGCGGGCAGGGGAAGTGGCTACACCTTC	CASSAGRGSGYTF
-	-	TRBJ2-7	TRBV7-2	TGTGCCGAACGGTCGGAGAGCTCCTACGAGCAGTACTTC	CAERSESSYEQYF
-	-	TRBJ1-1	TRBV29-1	TGCAGCGTTGAAGTTTGGAGAGAAGAAGCTTTCTTT	CSVEVWREEAFF
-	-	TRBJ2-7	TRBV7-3	TGTGCCAGCAGCTCCATGGACAATCCCTACGAGCAGTACTTC	CASSSMDNPYEQYF
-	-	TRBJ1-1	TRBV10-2	TGCGCCAGCAGTGAGAGGGCCAGGGGCCTGTTCCCTGAAGCTTTCTTT	CASSERARGLFPEAFF
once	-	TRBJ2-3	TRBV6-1	TGTGCCAGCCGTAGGGGGAGTGGGACGGTAGATACGCAGTATTTT	CASRRGSGTVDTQYF
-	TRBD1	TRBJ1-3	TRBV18	TGTGCCAGCTCACCCCCTGACAGGGGTGACAACACCATATATTTT	CASSPPDRGDNTIYF
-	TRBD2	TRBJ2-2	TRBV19	TGTGCCAGTAGTAACCCGGGACTAGCGGGAGGGCCAAGGTCCGGGGAGCTGTTTTTT	CASSNPGLAGGPRSGELFF
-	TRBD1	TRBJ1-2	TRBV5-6	TGTGCCAGCAGATGGACAGGGGCCCCTGGTGGCTACACCTTC	CASRWTGAPGGYTF
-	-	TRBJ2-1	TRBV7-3	TGTGCCAGCAGCAAGTCCCAGGGTGAGCAGTTCTTC	CASSKSQGEQFF
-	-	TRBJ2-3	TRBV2	TGTGCCAGCAGTGAGACGGGAAGTACGCAGTATTTT	CASSETGSTQYF
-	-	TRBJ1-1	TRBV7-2	TGTGCCAGCAGCCCCTCGGCTGAAGCTTTCTTT	CASSPSAEAFF
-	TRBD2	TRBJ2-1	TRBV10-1	TGCGCCAGCAGTGACCTAGCGGGAAGATTAGGAGGCTACAATGAGCAGTTCTTC	CASSDLAGRLGGYNEQFF
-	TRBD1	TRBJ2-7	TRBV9	TGTGCCAGCAGCGCGACAGGGAGCTCCTACGAGCAGTACTTC	CASSATGSSYEQYF
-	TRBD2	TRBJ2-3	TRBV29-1	TGCAGCGTCGGGGGACTAGCGGGAGATACGCAGTATTTT	CSVGGLAGDTQYF
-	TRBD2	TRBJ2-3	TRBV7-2	TGTGCCAGCAGCCAAATAGCGGGAGGGCCTTACACAGATACGCAGTATTTT	CASSQIAGGPYTDTQYF
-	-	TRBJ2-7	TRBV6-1	TGTGCCAGCAGTGGTAGCCTCAGATACGAGCAGTACTTC	CASSGSLRYEQYF
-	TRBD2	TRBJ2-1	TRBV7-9	TGTGCCAGCAGCGCGAAAGGACTAGCGGATAACAATGAGCAGTTCTTC	CASSAKGLADNNEQFF
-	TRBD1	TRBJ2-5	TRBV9	TGTGCCAGCAGCATCGGGACAGCGCAAGAGACCCAGTACTTC	CASSIGTAQETQYF
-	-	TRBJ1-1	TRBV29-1	TGCAGCGTTGAAGATATAGGACAGCAAAGAACTGAAGCTTTCTTT	CSVEDIGQQRTEAFF
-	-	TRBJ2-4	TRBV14	TGTGCCAGCAGCCAAGGTTATGACTTAAGCATTCAGTACTTC	CASSQGYDLSIQYF